These T cell receptor beta chains were read from a single sample in a study of T cell changes during pregnancy in multiple sclerosis. Assay used: immunoSEQ multiplex PCR; TCRdb lists only in-frame clones, some missing. The table lists over 50,000 clones, 93% of them singletons, with roughly 1.8% in the top ten. The sequencing used peripheral blood, collected in the second trimester of pregnancy. These receptor sequences come from a female donor with multiple sclerosis, enrolled in a pregnancy study. Both conserved end residues are part of each CDR3. Fields, in order: clone size, V gene, D gene, J gene, CDR3 DNA, CDR3 protein. The D gene is left open where the match is weak. Rows give clone size only sometimes, using once, few, many, or a class for an expanded clone.

size: -
V: TRBV2
D: -
J: TRBJ2-7
DNA: TGTGCCAGCCACGTCGGACATTGGGCGTACGAGCAGTACTTC
CDR3: CASHVGHWAYEQYF

size: -
V: TRBV25-1
D: -
J: TRBJ2-3
DNA: TGTGCCAGCAGCAGGACGGGGTTCACAGATACGCAGTATTTT
CDR3: CASSRTGFTDTQYF

size: -
V: TRBV7-2
D: TRBD2
J: TRBJ2-7
DNA: TGTGCCAGCAGCTCAGCGGGGGGGACACCCTCCTACGAGCAGTACTTC
CDR3: CASSSAGGTPSYEQYF

size: -
V: TRBV27
D: -
J: TRBJ2-7
DNA: TGTGCCAGCAGTTTGGGGGGGGACAACGAGCAGTACTTC
CDR3: CASSLGGDNEQYF

size: -
V: TRBV28
D: TRBD2
J: TRBJ2-7
DNA: TGTGCCAGCAGTGCCCTCGGGGGGAGTTGGTCCTACGAGCAGTACTTC
CDR3: CASSALGGSWSYEQYF

size: -
V: TRBV10-3
D: TRBD2
J: TRBJ2-7
DNA: TGTGCCATCAACTTAGCGGGAATCGGAAACGAGCAGTACTTC
CDR3: CAINLAGIGNEQYF

size: -
V: TRBV11-2
D: TRBD1
J: TRBJ1-4
DNA: TGTGCCAGCAGCTCTCGACAGGGGAGGACTAATGAAAAACTGTTTTTT
CDR3: CASSSRQGRTNEKLFF

size: -
V: TRBV28
D: TRBD2
J: TRBJ2-3
DNA: TGTGCCAGCAGTATGCTGGGACTAGCGGGAGAAGAAGATACGCAGTATTTT
CDR3: CASSMLGLAGEEDTQYF

size: few
V: TRBV7-9
D: TRBD1
J: TRBJ2-5
DNA: TGTGCCAGCAGCTGGGGACAGGGGGACCAAGAGACCCAGTACTTC
CDR3: CASSWGQGDQETQYF

size: -
V: TRBV5-4
D: TRBD1
J: TRBJ2-4
DNA: TGTGCCAGCAGCTTCCGGACAGGGGGCGTCAAAAACATTCAGTACTTC
CDR3: CASSFRTGGVKNIQYF

size: once
V: TRBV7-9
D: -
J: TRBJ2-7
DNA: TGTGCCAGCAGCAGACTTCTCGGGGAGCAGTACTTC
CDR3: CASSRLLGEQYF

size: -
V: TRBV11-1
D: -
J: TRBJ2-7
DNA: TGTGCCAGCAGTGAGGTTATTCAGGGCACATTGGACTTC
CDR3: CASSEVIQGTLDF

size: -
V: TRBV18
D: -
J: TRBJ1-1
DNA: TGTGCCAGCTCCCTTTTACAGGGATCCACTGAAGCTTTCTTT
CDR3: CASSLLQGSTEAFF

size: -
V: TRBV5-1
D: -
J: TRBJ2-1
DNA: TGCGCCAGCAGCTTCGTAGCGAGCATATACAATGAGCAGTTCTTC
CDR3: CASSFVASIYNEQFF

size: -
V: TRBV9
D: -
J: TRBJ2-7
DNA: TGTGCCAGCAGCGTAGAAGAGGGATTCTACGAGCAGTACTTC
CDR3: CASSVEEGFYEQYF

size: -
V: TRBV27
D: -
J: TRBJ2-2
DNA: TGTGCCAGCAGTTTTCTTGCGAACCGGGTCGGGGAGCTGTTTTTT
CDR3: CASSFLANRVGELFF

size: -
V: TRBV30
D: -
J: TRBJ2-7
DNA: TGTGCCTGGGGCCGTAACGAGCAGTACTTC
CDR3: CAWGRNEQYF

size: once
V: TRBV10-3
D: TRBD2
J: TRBJ2-2
DNA: TGTGCCACCACCGCGGGACTAGCGGCCACCGGGGAGCTGTTTTTT
CDR3: CATTAGLAATGELFF

size: -
V: TRBV4-2
D: TRBD1
J: TRBJ1-1
DNA: TGTGCCAGCAGCCAGAGGACAGGGGGTTTGAACACTGAAGCTTTCTTT
CDR3: CASSQRTGGLNTEAFF

size: -
V: TRBV7-9
D: TRBD1
J: TRBJ2-5
DNA: TGTGCCAGCACCAGGAGCGTGTCGGGACAGTTGTTTGGAGAGACCCAGTACTTC
CDR3: CASTRSVSGQLFGETQYF

size: -
V: TRBV2
D: TRBD1
J: TRBJ1-5
DNA: TGTGCCAGCGGAGACAGGGTTAGCAATCAGCCCCAGCATTTT
CDR3: CASGDRVSNQPQHF

size: -
V: TRBV28
D: TRBD1
J: TRBJ2-7
DNA: TGTGCCAGCAGTCCGGGACAGGGCTACGAGCAGTACTTC
CDR3: CASSPGQGYEQYF

size: -
V: TRBV11-3
D: TRBD1
J: TRBJ2-7
DNA: TGTGCCAGCAGCGCCCGGGACAGCGCTACCTACGAGCAGTACTTC
CDR3: CASSARDSATYEQYF

size: -
V: TRBV6-5
D: TRBD2
J: TRBJ2-1
DNA: TGTGCCAGCAGAGGACTAGCGGGAGGTCGATCGCAGTTCTTC
CDR3: CASRGLAGGRSQFF

size: -
V: TRBV4-1
D: -
J: TRBJ2-7
DNA: TGCGCCAGCAGCCAAGGTCCCTCGAAGGGAGCCTACGAGCAGTACTTC
CDR3: CASSQGPSKGAYEQYF

size: -
V: TRBV18
D: TRBD1
J: TRBJ2-7
DNA: TGTGCCAGCTCGCGACAGGGAACCTACGAGCAGTACTTC
CDR3: CASSRQGTYEQYF

size: -
V: TRBV15
D: TRBD1
J: TRBJ2-2
DNA: TGTGCCACCAGCAGTGGGCCGGGACAGGGACTCAACACCGGGGAGCTGTTTTTT
CDR3: CATSSGPGQGLNTGELFF

size: -
V: TRBV6-6
D: -
J: TRBJ2-7
DNA: TGTGCCAGCAGCCCTTCAGGGTCCTCCTACGAGCAGTACTTC
CDR3: CASSPSGSSYEQYF

size: -
V: TRBV29-1
D: -
J: TRBJ1-3
DNA: TGCAGCGTCGGACTAGGGCAGGCCGGAAACACCATATATTTT
CDR3: CSVGLGQAGNTIYF

size: -
V: TRBV6-1
D: TRBD1
J: TRBJ2-7
DNA: TGTGCCAGCGGTGGGACAGGGAAAACCTACGAGCAGTACTTC
CDR3: CASGGTGKTYEQYF

size: -
V: TRBV2
D: -
J: TRBJ2-7
DNA: TGTGCCAGCACCCGGGGTGGGCACGAGCAGTACTTC
CDR3: CASTRGGHEQYF

size: -
V: TRBV5-5
D: TRBD2
J: TRBJ2-3
DNA: TGTGCCAGCAGCTCCCCACTAGCGGGAGCTAAGGATACGCAGTATTTT
CDR3: CASSSPLAGAKDTQYF